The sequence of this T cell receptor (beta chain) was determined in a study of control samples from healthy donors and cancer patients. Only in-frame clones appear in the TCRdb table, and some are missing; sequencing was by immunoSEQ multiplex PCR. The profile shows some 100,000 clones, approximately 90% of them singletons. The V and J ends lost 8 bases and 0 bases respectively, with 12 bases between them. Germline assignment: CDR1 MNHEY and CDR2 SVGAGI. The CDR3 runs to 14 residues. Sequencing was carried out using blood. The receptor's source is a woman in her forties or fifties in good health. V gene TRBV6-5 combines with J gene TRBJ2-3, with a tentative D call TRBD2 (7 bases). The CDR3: CASRRGASTDTQYF. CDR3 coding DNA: TGTGCCAGCCGCCGGGGGGCTAGCACAGATACGCAGTATTTT.